This T cell receptor (beta chain) was sequenced in a study of T cell repertoires in cytomegalovirus infection. General study findings and limits: The ex vivo response was dominated by HLA-C-restricted CMV-specific TCR beta clonotypes.

A single record per CDR3 protein comes from TCRdb applying MiXCR to the reads. The profile shows around 530,000 distinct CDR3 sequences, roughly 29% of them singletons. Germline V gives CDR1 ENHRY, CDR2 SYGVKD. The CDR3 contains 16 residues. V dropped 7 bases and J dropped 2 bases, with 20 bases sitting between them. About this clonotype: Its cognate antigen is unknown.

The chain has TRBV10-3 and TRBJ1-2, with D possibly matching TRBD1 (5 bases). The clonotype originates from a human donor in good health (CMV status not recorded). Some clones in this sample may be carry-over from other donors' samples. Sequenced material: PBMCs. Here the CDR3 DNA reads TGTGCCATCACCGAGAGGGACGGTACCACGAACTATGGCTACACCTTC. Protein product: CAITERDGTTNYGYTF.